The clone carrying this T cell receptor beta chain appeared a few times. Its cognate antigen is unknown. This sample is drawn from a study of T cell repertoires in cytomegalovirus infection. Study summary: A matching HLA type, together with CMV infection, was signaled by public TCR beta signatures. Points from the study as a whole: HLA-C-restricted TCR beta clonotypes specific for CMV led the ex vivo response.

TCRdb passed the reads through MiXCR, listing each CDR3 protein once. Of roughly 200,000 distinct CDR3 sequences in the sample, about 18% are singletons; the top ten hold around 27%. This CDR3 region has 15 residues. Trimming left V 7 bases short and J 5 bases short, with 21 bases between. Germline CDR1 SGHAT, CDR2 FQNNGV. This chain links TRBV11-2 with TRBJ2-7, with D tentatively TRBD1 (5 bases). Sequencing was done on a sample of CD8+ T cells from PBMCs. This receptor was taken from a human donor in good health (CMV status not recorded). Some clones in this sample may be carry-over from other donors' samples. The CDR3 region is CASNQGFQVFHEQYF. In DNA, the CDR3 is TGTGCCAGCAACCAGGGTTTCCAGGTTTTCCACGAGCAGTACTTC.